These T cell receptor beta chains were read from a single sample in a study of blood T cells in healthy people across ages. TCRdb reprocessed the 5' RACE reads via MiXCR and lists one record per CDR3 protein. The sample records approximately 810,000 distinct CDR3 sequences, around 28% being singletons. The sequenced sample was blood. The receptors shown here come from a woman over 75 in good health. The CDR3 runs from the conserved cysteine through the conserved F or W. A D gene is named only where the DNA matches it firmly. Not all rows give a size; the values are once, few, many and, for expanded clones, a class.

j_gene: TRBJ2-3
d_gene: TRBD1
v_gene: TRBV5-1
abundance: few
CDR3nt: TGCGCCAGCAGCTCGGGACAGGGGGCGGGCACAGATACGCAGTATTTT
CDR3aa: CASSSGQGAGTDTQYF

j_gene: TRBJ2-4
d_gene: TRBD1
v_gene: TRBV7-2
abundance: few
CDR3nt: TGTGCCAGCAGCTTTACAGGGGTATACGAACAGTACTTC
CDR3aa: CASSFTGVYEQYF

j_gene: TRBJ2-7
d_gene: -
v_gene: TRBV5-1
abundance: few
CDR3nt: TGCGCCAGCAGCTTGGAATCCTACGGCAATGAGCAGTACTTC
CDR3aa: CASSLESYGNEQYF

j_gene: TRBJ2-7
d_gene: TRBD1
v_gene: TRBV28
abundance: many
CDR3nt: TGTGCCATTAGCCGGGACAGGGGTGGGCAGTACTTC
CDR3aa: CAISRDRGGQYF

j_gene: TRBJ1-4
d_gene: -
v_gene: TRBV20-1
abundance: -
CDR3nt: TGCAGTGCTCAGAGGACGGGGTTCACTGAAAATGAAAAACTGTTTTTT
CDR3aa: CSAQRTGFTENEKLFF

j_gene: TRBJ2-3
d_gene: TRBD2
v_gene: TRBV5-1
abundance: many
CDR3nt: TGCGCCAGCAGCTGGGGGACTAGCGGGTCTCGTAGCACAGATACGCAGTATTTT
CDR3aa: CASSWGTSGSRSTDTQYF

j_gene: TRBJ1-2
d_gene: TRBD1
v_gene: TRBV5-5
abundance: many
CDR3nt: TGTGCCAGCAGCTCACGGACAGGGACTAACTATGGCTACACCTTC
CDR3aa: CASSSRTGTNYGYTF

j_gene: TRBJ2-3
d_gene: -
v_gene: TRBV4-1
abundance: many
CDR3nt: TGCGCCAGCAGCCAAGTGGGCGGACTCACGCAGTATTTT
CDR3aa: CASSQVGGLTQYF

j_gene: TRBJ2-1
d_gene: -
v_gene: TRBV14
abundance: many
CDR3nt: TGTGCCAGCAGCCAAGGCCTTAGCTCCTACAATGAGCAGTTCTTC
CDR3aa: CASSQGLSSYNEQFF

j_gene: TRBJ1-5
d_gene: TRBD1
v_gene: TRBV7-2
abundance: few
CDR3nt: TGTGCCAGCAGCTCCCAGACAGGGAGGTATAGCAATCAGCCCCAGCATTTT
CDR3aa: CASSSQTGRYSNQPQHF

j_gene: TRBJ1-3
d_gene: -
v_gene: TRBV7-2
abundance: -
CDR3nt: TGTGCCAGCAGCTCAGGGTTGTCTGGAAACACCATATATTTT
CDR3aa: CASSSGLSGNTIYF

j_gene: TRBJ2-4
d_gene: TRBD1
v_gene: TRBV12-3/TRBV12-4
abundance: many
CDR3nt: TGTGCCAGCAGCAGAGGGACAGCGGCAAACATTCAGTACTTC
CDR3aa: CASSRGTAANIQYF

j_gene: TRBJ1-2
d_gene: TRBD1
v_gene: TRBV10-3
abundance: many
CDR3nt: TGTGCCATCGGGGAAACAGGGGGCAGGGGCTACACCTTC
CDR3aa: CAIGETGGRGYTF

j_gene: TRBJ2-7
d_gene: -
v_gene: TRBV7-2
abundance: many
CDR3nt: TGTGCCAGCAGCCACCGGGCAGGGGAGTACGAGCAGTACTTC
CDR3aa: CASSHRAGEYEQYF

j_gene: TRBJ1-1
d_gene: TRBD1
v_gene: TRBV9
abundance: -
CDR3nt: TGTGCCAGCAGGGCAACAGGGGGTCAGAACACTGAAGCTTTCTTT
CDR3aa: CASRATGGQNTEAFF

j_gene: TRBJ2-7
d_gene: -
v_gene: TRBV5-1
abundance: many
CDR3nt: TGCGCCAGCAGCTTAGGTACCCAGGTGGGCGGTTCCTACGAGCAGTACTTC
CDR3aa: CASSLGTQVGGSYEQYF

j_gene: TRBJ2-7
d_gene: -
v_gene: TRBV21-1
abundance: many
CDR3nt: TGTGCCAGCAGCCTAGGGGGGACTAGCGGGGGGTCTTCCTCCTACGAGCAGTACTTC
CDR3aa: CASSLGGTSGGSSSYEQYF

j_gene: TRBJ1-2
d_gene: -
v_gene: TRBV10-3
abundance: -
CDR3nt: TGTGCCATCAGGACCGGGACGGAGAACTATGGCTACACCTTC
CDR3aa: CAIRTGTENYGYTF

j_gene: TRBJ2-7
d_gene: -
v_gene: TRBV20-1
abundance: many
CDR3nt: TGCAGTGCTAGATGGCAGGACTACGAGCAGTACTTC
CDR3aa: CSARWQDYEQYF

j_gene: TRBJ2-7
d_gene: TRBD1
v_gene: TRBV9
abundance: -
CDR3nt: TGTGCCTGCAGCGTAGGACAGGGGGCTCCTATGTCCGAGCAGTACTTC
CDR3aa: CACSVGQGAPMSEQYF

j_gene: TRBJ2-7
d_gene: TRBD1
v_gene: TRBV10-3
abundance: many
CDR3nt: TGTGCCATCAGTGTCCCAGGGGGCGACGAGCAGTACTTC
CDR3aa: CAISVPGGDEQYF

j_gene: TRBJ2-5
d_gene: TRBD1
v_gene: TRBV24-1
abundance: many
CDR3nt: TGTGCCACCAGTGCCAGGGGGCAGGAGACCCAGTACTTC
CDR3aa: CATSARGQETQYF

j_gene: TRBJ2-5
d_gene: TRBD2
v_gene: TRBV4-1
abundance: few
CDR3nt: TGCGCCAGCAGCCAAGATGTAATAGCGGGGGGGCTATCGACCCAGTACTTC
CDR3aa: CASSQDVIAGGLSTQYF

j_gene: TRBJ2-1
d_gene: -
v_gene: TRBV21-1
abundance: -
CDR3nt: TGTGCCAGCAGCAAAGCGGTGACTAGCGGGGAGTACAATGAGCAGTTCTTC
CDR3aa: CASSKAVTSGEYNEQFF